Below are 3 T cell receptor beta chains sequenced from a single sample in a study of T cell responses to AZD1222 COVID-19 vaccine. TCRdb's copy holds only in-frame clones and misses some; the assay was immunoSEQ multiplex PCR. This sample has more than 60,000 clones, with 83% found just once. Sequenced here: peripheral blood, sampled 28 days after the second AZD1222 dose. These receptors all stem from an adult who received the AZD1222 COVID-19 vaccine.

The CDR3 spells CSVADGYAAETQYF. The CDR3 DNA reads TGCAGCGTTGCAGACGGGTACGCTGCAGAGACCCAGTACTTC. The chain carries TRBV29-1 and TRBJ2-5, with D unresolved. The germline V gene encodes CDR1 SQVTM and CDR2 ANQGSEA. The CDR3 runs to 14 residues. V was trimmed by 4 bases and J by 4 bases, leaving 16 bases between them.

This chain links TRBV3-1 (or the pseudogene TRBV3-2) with TRBJ2-7, with D unresolved. Germline CDR1 is LGHDT and CDR2 is YNNKEL (reference sequence). Trimming took off 0 bases at V and 1 base at J, with 7 bases between the two ends. The CDR3 runs 14 residues. The CDR3 loop reads CASSQDRYSYEQYF. The CDR3 region has the DNA TGTGCCAGCAGCCAAGACAGGTATTCCTACGAGCAGTACTTC.

This clone was seen only a few times. This chain joins TRBV5-6 and TRBJ2-5; unclear D gene. Deletions cut 2 bases from V and 1 base from J, with 0 bases between. Germline CDR1 reads SGHDT; CDR2 reads YYEEEE. The CDR3 spans 11 residues. The CDR3 nucleotides are TGTGCCAGCAGCTTCCAAGAGACCCAGTACTTC. Translation gives CASSFQETQYF.